This TCR beta chain originates from a study of CD8+CD57+ T cells in acquired aplastic anemia. The study's findings and limits: In common between the patients and the controls were nearly 30 CD8+ CDR3 sequences.

The CDR3 consists of 11 residues. Profiles of TCR beta VDJ and CDR3 were generated from a genomic DNA template. TCRdb reprocessed the reads with MiXCR, giving one entry per CDR3 protein. The profile shows 150,000 to 200,000 distinct CDR3 sequences, around 48% of them singletons. Flow cytometry had shown expanded CD8+CD57+ cells in the patients chosen for sequencing. A word on this clonotype: Its target is unknown.

Sequenced: sorted CD4+, CD8+, or CD8+CD57+ T cells (not recorded which) from PBMCs. The sequence came from a human donor with aplastic anemia. The chain recombines TRBV12-3 or TRBV12-4 with TRBJ2-3; D gene uncertain. The J call may be in error: the DNA end matches TRBJ1-5 better. The CDR3 DNA is TGTGCCAGCAGTTCGTTAGATACGCAGCATTTT. It translates to CASSSLDTQHF.